The 3 T cell receptor beta chains below were found in one sample sequenced in a study of breast tumors, draining lymph nodes, adjacent tissues. From the multiplex PCR reads, TCRdb called clonotypes with MiXCR, one entry per CDR3 protein. Of tens of thousands of distinct CDR3 sequences listed, 45% to 75% are singletons. Sequenced: breast tumor tissue. Receptor source: a female donor with breast cancer. Some clones in this sample may be carry-over from other donors' samples.

As DNA, the CDR3 is TGTGCCAGCAGTTTATCCTCGGAGGGTCAAGAGACCCAGTACTTC. Protein sequence: CASSLSSEGQETQYF. The chain is built from TRBV12-3 or TRBV12-4 and TRBJ2-5, with a weak D call TRBD2 (6 bases). Trimming stripped 2 bases from V and 2 bases from J, with 12 bases between. CDR3 length equals 15 residues.

The chain carries TRBV5-1 and TRBJ1-2, with TRBD1 matching 7 bases. Per the germline V gene, CDR1 is SGHRS and CDR2 is YFSETQ. Trimming took 4 bases from V and 0 from J; bases not matched to a gene: 6. This CDR3 is built from 15 residues. The CDR3 loop is CASSKTGQTNYGYTF. In nucleotides, the CDR3 is TGCGCCAGCAGCAAGACGGGACAGACTAACTATGGCTACACCTTC.

The gene calls are TRBV29-1 and TRBJ1-2; the match to TRBD1 covers 9 bases. This CDR3 region has 12 residues. In germline, CDR1 is SQVTM, CDR2 ANQGSEA. Trimming removed 4 bases from V and 4 bases from J; junction bases left unmatched: 1. The CDR3 DNA reads TGCAGCGTTGGGGGACAGGGCTATGGCTACACCTTC. Amino acids: CSVGGQGYGYTF. Full variable domain (remainder filled in from reference TRBV29-1 and TRBJ1-2): SAVISQKPSRDICQRGTSLTIQCQVDSQVTMMFWYRQQPGQSLTLIATANQGSEATYESGFVIDKFPISRPNLTFSTLTVSNMSPEDSSIYLCSVGGQGYGYTFGSGTRLTVV.